This is a list of T cell receptor beta chains from one sample in a study of cytomegalovirus exposure and HLA in healthy donors. Method: immunoSEQ multiplex PCR; TCRdb's copy keeps in-frame clones and lacks some. The sample yields around 130,000 clones, 70% to 85% seen once. Sequencing used PBMCs. These TCRs come from a woman in her sixties in good health and CMV-seropositive. CDR3s leave out the opening cysteine and the closing phenylalanine or tryptophan.

j_call v_call cdr3_aa
TRBJ1-1 TRBV28 ASSLNVGGAF
TRBJ2-7 TRBV19 ASSPGGSSYEQY
TRBJ1-5 TRBV5-6 ASSWGGPQNPHQPQH
TRBJ1-4 TRBV2 ASSLQGAGEKLF
TRBJ2-1 TRBV7-6 ASSLVAGGGNEQF
TRBJ1-5 TRBV2 ASSEGLGSNQPQH
TRBJ2-2 TRBV9 ASRETSGGVGELF
TRBJ1-2 TRBV27 ASKIQGASDGYT
TRBJ1-2 TRBV18 ASSPPGQTYGYT
TRBJ2-7 TRBV6-5 ASSYSGGLRQY
TRBJ2-7 TRBV28 ASSSSGHNYEQY
TRBJ1-6 TRBV19 ASSIGGRPGDSPLH
TRBJ2-7 TRBV7-3 ASSPASGGRSYEQY
TRBJ2-7 TRBV6-5 ASRTGGGYEQY
TRBJ1-4 TRBV7-9 ASSSLRKRATNEKLF
TRBJ2-7 TRBV10-2 ASSHFSEKFSYEQY
TRBJ1-6 TRBV6-6 ASSYLRENSPLH
TRBJ2-1 TRBV5-5 ASSHLDSHEQF
TRBJ1-2 TRBV6-6 ASSSARDRENYGYT
TRBJ2-7 TRBV6-1 ASVRDSAYEQY
TRBJ1-2 TRBV5-4 ASSYGTNGYT
TRBJ2-2 TRBV10-1 ASSSQGSGTGELF
TRBJ2-2 TRBV5-1 ASSLFREEGELF
TRBJ1-5 TRBV2 ASRGGWGQPQH
TRBJ2-1 TRBV9 ASSVKLAGPVRTYNEQF
TRBJ1-2 TRBV4-1 ASSQAGAPNYGYT
TRBJ2-7 TRBV5-4 ASSPGQYSYEQY